Listed below are T cell receptor beta chains from one sample, sequenced in a study of response to subunit inactivated influenza vaccine. TCRdb analysed the RT-PCR reads with MiXCR anew, one entry per CDR3 protein. Counted here are fewer than 600,000 distinct CDR3 sequences, around 7.9% occurring once; the ten biggest clones make up around 13%. The sample here was PBMCs from blood, taken around 25 months after vaccination. All receptors derive from a man aged 45 to 70 who received an inactivated influenza vaccine. Each CDR3 is given with its conserved first and last residue. A D gene is named only where the DNA matches it firmly. Expanded clones are given a class, and other clones once, few, many or no size at all.

>TRBJ2-1|NA|TRBV12-3/TRBV12-4|many
CASSSISRQGGNEQFF
TGTGCCAGCAGTTCGATTTCCCGCCAGGGGGGGAATGAGCAGTTCTTC
>TRBJ2-3|NA|TRBV24-1|few
CATSVGVGTDTQYF
TGTGCCACCAGTGTGGGGGTGGGAACAGATACGCAGTATTTT
>TRBJ2-1|NA|TRBV12-3/TRBV12-4|many
CASRASGASSYNEQFF
TGTGCCAGCAGGGCCAGTGGGGCGAGCTCCTACAATGAGCAGTTCTTC
>TRBJ2-3|TRBD1|TRBV5-1|many
CASSPGQGSSTDTQYF
TGCGCCAGCAGCCCCGGACAGGGATCCTCCACAGATACGCAGTATTTT
>TRBJ2-3|NA|TRBV29-1|NA
CSVAQAGAIGDTQYF
TGCAGCGTTGCCCAGGCAGGGGCCATTGGAGATACGCAGTATTTT
>TRBJ1-5|TRBD1|TRBV7-9|few
CASSPLGQGSNQPQHF
TGTGCCAGCAGCCCCCTGGGACAGGGGAGCAATCAGCCCCAGCATTTT
>TRBJ2-1|NA|TRBV5-4|NA
CASSLMAVNEQFF
TGTGCCAGCAGCTTGATGGCCGTGAATGAGCAGTTCTTC
>TRBJ2-6|NA|TRBV6-5|few
CASVGRGLPSGANVLTF
TGTGCCAGCGTTGGGCGGGGGCTCCCTTCTGGGGCCAACGTCCTGACTTTC
>TRBJ2-1|TRBD1|TRBV29-1|many
CSVGDRVHNEQFF
TGCAGCGTTGGCGACAGGGTCCACAATGAGCAGTTCTTC
>TRBJ1-1|TRBD1|TRBV6-5|NA
CASSYGTANTEAFF
TGTGCCAGCAGTTACGGGACAGCGAACACTGAAGCTTTCTTT